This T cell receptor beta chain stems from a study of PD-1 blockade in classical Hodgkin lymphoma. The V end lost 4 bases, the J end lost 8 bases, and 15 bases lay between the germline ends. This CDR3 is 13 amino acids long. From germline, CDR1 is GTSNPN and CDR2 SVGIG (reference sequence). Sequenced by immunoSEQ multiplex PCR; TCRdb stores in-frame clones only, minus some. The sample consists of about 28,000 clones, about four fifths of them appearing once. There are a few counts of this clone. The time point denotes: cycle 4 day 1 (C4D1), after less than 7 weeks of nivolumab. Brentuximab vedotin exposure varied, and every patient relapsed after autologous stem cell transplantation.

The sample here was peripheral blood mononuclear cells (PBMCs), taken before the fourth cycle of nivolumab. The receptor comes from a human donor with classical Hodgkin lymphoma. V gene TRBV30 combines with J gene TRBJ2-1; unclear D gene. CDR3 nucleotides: TGTGCCTGGACTAGGCTAGGAAGGGATGAGCAGTTCTTC. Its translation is CAWTRLGRDEQFF.